This T cell receptor (beta chain) was documented in a study of vaccination effects on CD4 cells after COVID-19. Generated by immunoSEQ multiplex PCR, the TCRdb table keeps only in-frame clones and is missing some. The table includes approximately 26,000 clones, more than 60% detected once. Study-wide results and caveats: Convalescent patients were scarce, and early post-infection timepoints were absent.

A word on this clone: Its specificity is not known.

Sequencing followed a ViraFEST assay step that expanded antigen-specific CD4+ T cells with viral peptide pools. Upon completion of 10 to 11 days in culture, CD4+ T cells were isolated. Two-dose BNT162b2 or mRNA-1273 vaccination was given to participants. Sequenced material: CD4+ T cells from PBMCs cultured with HCoV-NL63 spike peptides, taken after COVID-19 vaccination. This TCR was sampled from a human donor who received a COVID-19 vaccine.

CDR3 sequence reads: CASSQGGEQYF. The DNA for the CDR3 is TGTGCCAGCAGCCAAGGTGGGGAGCAGTACTTC. The rearrangement links TRBV3-1 (or the pseudogene TRBV3-2) to TRBJ2-7; D remains ambiguous. This CDR3 comprises 11 residues. Germline values: CDR1 LGHDT, CDR2 YNNKEL (reference sequence). V dropped 1 base and J dropped 7 bases, with 5 bases sitting between them.